These 29 T cell receptor beta chains were sequenced from one sample in a study of T cell responses to AZD1222 COVID-19 vaccine. Method: immunoSEQ multiplex PCR; TCRdb's copy keeps in-frame clones and lacks some. The sample has 160,000 or so clones, more than 90% seen once; the top ten hold approximately 1.5%. The source was peripheral blood, collected 28 days after the second AZD1222 dose. These receptors originate from an adult who received the AZD1222 COVID-19 vaccine.

The chain employs TRBV6-5 and TRBJ1-2; possibly TRBD1 for D (5 bases). Germline V gene data show CDR1 as MNHEY and CDR2 as SVGAGI. The length of the CDR3 is 15 residues. Trimming left V 0 bases short and J 8 bases short, with 16 bases between. Here the CDR3 DNA reads TGTGCCAGCAGTTACTCACCAGGGTATTCTAACGGCTACACCTTC. This translates into CASSYSPGYSNGYTF.

This rearrangement joins TRBV6-5 to TRBJ1-6; 8 nucleotides line up with TRBD1. Germline-derived CDR1 and CDR2 are MNHEY and SVGAGI. The CDR3 runs to 11 residues. After removal of 6 bases from V and 14 bases from J, the junction contained 3 bases not matched to a gene. DNA for the CDR3: TGTGCCAGCAGACTGGACAGGGCCCTCCACTTT. Protein: CASRLDRALHF.

The chain couples TRBV5-1 to TRBJ2-2, with TRBD1 matching 9 bases. Germline loops: CDR1 SGHRS, CDR2 YFSETQ. V trimming: 4 bases; J trimming: 7 bases; junction bases outside the gene matches: 8. The CDR3 length is 15 residues. CDR3 nucleotides: TGCGCCAGCAGCCTCCGGGACAGGGTGAGCGGGGAGCTGTTTTTT. The encoded protein is CASSLRDRVSGELFF.

The chain carries TRBV4-1 and TRBJ1-3; D gene unclear. This CDR3 spans 15 amino acids. Germline V gene data show CDR1 as MGHRA and CDR2 as YSYEKL. Between the trimmed V and J ends, which lost 1 base and 0 bases, there was a span of 7 bases. In nucleotides, the CDR3 is TGCGCCAGCAGCCAAGGACGGGTCTCTGGAAACACCATATATTTT. Translated: CASSQGRVSGNTIYF.

The V call is TRBV27, the J call TRBJ2-1; 7 bases are a match to TRBD2. In germline, CDR1 is MNHEY, CDR2 SMNVEV (reference sequence). The J segment lost 6 bases and the V segment lost 5 bases, leaving 13 bases of the junction unmatched. This CDR3 has 16 residues. CDR3 protein: CASSPLSLAVLNEQFF. The CDR3, as DNA: TGTGCCAGCAGTCCATTGTCCCTAGCGGTTCTCAATGAGCAGTTCTTC.

This clone has just a few counts. This chain uses TRBV9 with TRBJ2-2; D gene unclear. Trimming removed 0 bases at V and 0 bases at J, with 6 bases between. Looked up from germline, CDR1 is SGDLS and CDR2 is YYNGEE. CDR3 length: 15 residues. The CDR3 spells CASSVGRANTGELFF. The CDR3 DNA sequence: TGTGCCAGCAGCGTAGGAAGGGCGAACACCGGGGAGCTGTTTTTT.

The rearrangement joins TRBV20-1 to TRBJ2-7, with 7 bases matching TRBD1. The V gene end was trimmed by 3 bases and the J gene end by 2 bases; junction bases not matched to a gene: 4. This CDR3 contains 13 residues. The germline V gene encodes CDR1 DFQATT and CDR2 SNEGSKA (reference sequence). Here the CDR3 reads CSASGTVPYEQYF. CDR3 sequence (DNA): TGCAGTGCTAGTGGGACAGTCCCCTACGAGCAGTACTTC.

This chain joins TRBV27 and TRBJ1-1; D not certain. Trimming removed 6 bases from V and 5 bases from J, with 22 bases in between. This CDR3 has 16 amino acids. Looked up from germline, CDR1 is MNHEY and CDR2 is SMNVEV (reference sequence). The CDR3, as DNA: TGTGCCAGCAGCCAGCAGTTACGTCCGTTGAGAACTGAAGCTTTCTTT. Protein product: CASSQQLRPLRTEAFF.

This clone came up once. The gene calls are TRBV4-2 and TRBJ1-2, with 9 bases aligning to TRBD1. V shed 1 base, J shed 5 bases, and the junction held 2 bases outside the gene matches. The CDR3 sequence is 14 residues long. The germline CDR1 and CDR2 sequences are LGHNA and YNFKEQ. In DNA form, the CDR3 reads TGTGCCAGCAGCCAAGGGACAGGGGATTATGGCTACACCTTC. This gives the protein CASSQGTGDYGYTF.

The chain is built from TRBV19 and TRBJ1-2, with 7 bases aligning to TRBD1. The germline V gene encodes CDR1 LNHDA and CDR2 SQIVND (reference sequence). V was pared by 7 bases and J by 4 bases, with 21 bases of the junction left unmatched. The CDR3 consists of 18 residues. CDR3 bases: TGTGCCAGTAACCCAGGCCTCGGGGGACAGCGAAAAGTCTATGGCTACACCTTC. Translated: CASNPGLGGQRKVYGYTF.

The chain has TRBV20-1 and TRBJ1-2; perhaps TRBD1 as D (5 bases). CDR1 DFQATT and CDR2 SNEGSKA come from the germline V gene (reference sequence). Between the trimmed V and J ends, which lost 3 bases and 4 bases, there was a span of 15 bases. CDR3 size: 14 residues. CDR3 region: CSASQSGFGYGYTF. The CDR3, as DNA: TGCAGTGCTAGTCAATCAGGGTTCGGCTATGGCTACACCTTC.

V is TRBV3-1 (or the pseudogene TRBV3-2) and J is TRBJ1-2, with TRBD1 matching 8 bases. The CDR3 has 14 residues. Per germline, CDR1 LGHDT and CDR2 YNNKEL (reference sequence). V trimming: 3 bases; J trimming: 4 bases; junction bases outside the gene matches: 4. The DNA for the CDR3 is TGTGCCAGCAGCCAGAACGACAGGGGCTATGGCTACACCTTC. Translation gives CASSQNDRGYGYTF.

V gene TRBV28 combines with J gene TRBJ1-6; D may be TRBD1 (5 bases). This CDR3 spans 14 amino acids. CDR1 is MDHEN and CDR2 is SYDVKM in the germline V gene. The V and J ends lost 4 bases and 12 bases respectively, with 16 bases between them. In DNA, the CDR3 is TGTGCCAGCAGTTCTCCCCGGGGGAACTTACCCCTCCACTTT. It is translated as CASSSPRGNLPLHF.

The chain employs TRBV27 and TRBJ1-2; D possibly corresponds to TRBD1 (5 bases). Per germline, CDR1 MNHEY and CDR2 SMNVEV (reference sequence). The CDR3 sequence is 12 residues long. V dropped 4 bases and J dropped 8 bases, with 11 bases sitting between them. CDR3 amino acids: CASSSLTDGYTF. CDR3 sequence (DNA): TGTGCCAGCAGTTCCTTGACAGACGGCTACACCTTC.

This chain uses TRBV10-3 with TRBJ2-1; D possibly uses TRBD1 or TRBD2 (5 bases each). The germline V and J ends were trimmed by 6 bases and 8 bases, with 14 bases remaining between them. Per the germline V gene, CDR1 is ENHRY and CDR2 is SYGVKD. This CDR3 has 13 residues. CDR3 loop: CAIRRVQGDEQFF. CDR3 nucleotides: TGTGCCATCAGGAGGGTTCAAGGGGATGAGCAGTTCTTC.

The chain recombines TRBV5-5 with TRBJ1-3, with 7 bases lining up with TRBD1. V was clipped by 3 bases and J by 5 bases; unmatched bases: 20. Germline loops: CDR1 SGHKS, CDR2 YYEKEE (reference sequence). This CDR3 contains 19 residues. CDR3 DNA sequence: TGTGCCAGCAGCTACCAGGGACAGAATGGCTTCAGGCCGAGAAACACCATATATTTT. This translates into CASSYQGQNGFRPRNTIYF.

CDR3 loop: CASSYVGGRNIQYF. DNA of the CDR3: TGTGCCAGCAGTTACGTCGGGGGGAGAAACATTCAGTACTTC. The chain is built from TRBV5-5 and TRBJ2-4; the match to TRBD2 covers 7 bases. Looked up from germline, CDR1 is SGHKS and CDR2 is YYEKEE (reference sequence). CDR3 length: 14 amino acids. V was clipped by 5 bases and J by 6 bases; unmatched bases: 8.

The chain carries TRBV30 and TRBJ1-2, with D unclear. The CDR3 runs to 14 residues. Germline CDR1 and CDR2: GTSNPN and SVGIG (reference sequence). Trimming shortened V by 4 bases and J by 1 base, and 13 bases separated the two germline ends. The CDR3 spells CAWTPGYLNYGYTF. The CDR3 region has the DNA TGTGCCTGGACGCCGGGATACCTTAACTATGGCTACACCTTC.

A single count supports this clone. The chain recombines TRBV19 with TRBJ1-4; D unclear. Germline V gene sequence: CDR1 LNHDA, CDR2 SQIVND (reference sequence). With 5 bases removed from V and 6 bases from J, the gap between germline ends came to 16 bases. CDR3 length: 15 amino acids. The CDR3 nucleotides read TGTGCCAGTAGTTCCAGCCCCCTGTTGGATGAAAAACTGTTTTTT. Its protein product is CASSSSPLLDEKLFF.

In nucleotides, the CDR3 is TGTGCCAGCAGTTTACGACTAGCGGGAGACAATGAGCAGTTCTTC. Protein sequence: CASSLRLAGDNEQFF. The chain recombines TRBV28 with TRBJ2-1; 12 nucleotides match TRBD2. Germline V gives CDR1 MDHEN, CDR2 SYDVKM. The CDR3 spans 15 residues. Trimming took 2 bases from V and 5 from J; bases not matched to a gene: 1. The whole variable domain, filled in from reference TRBV28 and TRBJ2-1, reads DVKVTQSSRYLVKRTGEKVFLECVQDMDHENMFWYRQDPGLGLRLIYFSYDVKMKEKGDIPEGYSVSREKKERFSLILESASTNQTSMYLCASSLRLAGDNEQFFGPGTRLTVL.

The table lists this clone with a few counts. J is TRBJ2-2 and V is TRBV5-1, with 14 bases that match TRBD2. CDR3 length equals 19 residues. Germline CDR1 and CDR2: SGHRS and YFSETQ. V shed 0 bases and J 1 base; nucleotides not matched to a gene: 5. In DNA form, the CDR3 reads TGCGCCAGCAGCTTGGTCGGGACTAGCGGGGGAGAGAACACCGGGGAGCTGTTTTTT. It translates to CASSLVGTSGGENTGELFF.

The CDR3 loop reads CAWSYKAGANTEAFF. The DNA of the CDR3 is TGTGCCTGGAGTTACAAGGCAGGGGCGAACACTGAAGCTTTCTTT. J is TRBJ1-1 and V is TRBV30, with D possibly TRBD1 on 6 matching bases. Germline CDR1 reads GTSNPN; CDR2 reads SVGIG (reference sequence). Deletions cut 2 bases from V and 1 base from J, with 14 bases between. The CDR3 contains 15 residues.

The chain carries TRBV6-5 and TRBJ1-5; the match to TRBD1 covers 7 bases. Germline values: CDR1 MNHEY, CDR2 SVGAGI. The V segment lost 6 bases and the J segment 0 bases; nucleotides outside the gene matches: 2. The CDR3 totals 14 residues. The CDR3 region is CASRGTDSNQPQHF. The CDR3 bases are TGTGCCAGCAGAGGGACAGATAGCAATCAGCCCCAGCATTTT.

In this sample, this clone turned up once. The chain employs TRBV4-2 and TRBJ1-5, with TRBD1 matching over 8 bases. V shed 5 bases and J 4 bases; nucleotides not matched to a gene: 4. The length of the CDR3 is 14 residues. The V gene's germline CDR1 is LGHNA and CDR2 YNFKEQ. CDR3 sequence (DNA): TGTGCCAGCAGCTGGGGACAGGCTAATCAGCCCCAGCATTTT. It yields the protein CASSWGQANQPQHF.

This chain joins TRBV30 and TRBJ1-4, with D uncertain. V was trimmed by 0 bases and J by 1 base, leaving 6 bases between them. This CDR3 has 14 amino acids. Germline CDR1 GTSNPN, CDR2 SVGIG (reference sequence). CDR3 nucleotide sequence: TGTGCCTGGAGTGTTGGGGTAACTAATGAAAAACTGTTTTTT. The encoded protein is CAWSVGVTNEKLFF.

The J gene is TRBJ2-7, the V gene TRBV3-1 (or the pseudogene TRBV3-2); D is possibly TRBD1 or TRBD2 (7 bases each). The CDR3 is made up of 17 amino acids. V was trimmed by 4 bases and J by 1 base, leaving 20 bases between them. Per the germline V gene, CDR1 is LGHDT and CDR2 is YNNKEL (reference sequence). The CDR3 coding sequence is TGTGCCAGCAGCCCCCCTAGCGGACAGGTACAATCCTACGAGCAGTACTTC. It yields the protein CASSPPSGQVQSYEQYF.

The chain is built from TRBV29-1 and TRBJ1-1; D remains ambiguous. Germline CDR1 reads SQVTM; CDR2 reads ANQGSEA. Deletions cut 6 bases from V and 1 base from J, with 9 bases between. The CDR3 covers 12 residues. The CDR3 DNA sequence: TGCAGCGTACCGGCGGAGAACACTGAAGCTTTCTTT. Protein: CSVPAENTEAFF.

The V gene is TRBV7-2, the J gene TRBJ1-5; D possibly corresponds to TRBD1 (6 bases). The CDR3 runs 13 residues. The germline V gene encodes CDR1 SGHTA and CDR2 FQGNSA. The V and J ends lost 5 bases and 5 bases respectively, with 10 bases between them. CDR3 region: CASSVRGDQPQHF. The CDR3 nucleotides read TGTGCCAGCAGCGTCAGGGGCGATCAGCCCCAGCATTTT. Combining the CDR3 with reference TRBV7-2 and TRBJ1-5 gives the whole variable domain GAGVSQSPSNKVTEKGKDVELRCDPISGHTALYWYRQSLGQGLEFLIYFQGNSAPDKSGLPSDRFSAERTGGSVSTLTIQRTQQEDSAVYLCASSVRGDQPQHFGDGTRLSIL.

The chain couples TRBV11-2 to TRBJ2-1; D perhaps matches TRBD2 (5 bases). The V end lost 3 bases, the J end lost 10 bases, and 16 bases lay between the germline ends. The CDR3 length is 14 residues. Looked up from germline, CDR1 is SGHAT and CDR2 is FQNNGV. CDR3 coding DNA: TGTGCCAGCAGCTTCCGGGCCCTCTCGGGGGAGCAGTTCTTC. Protein product: CASSFRALSGEQFF.